A single sample is the source of the 29 T cell receptor beta chains below, sequenced in a study of PD-L1 blockade in urothelial cancer. Repertoires were generated with immunoSEQ multiplex PCR, while TCRdb's copy carries only in-frame clones and drops some. The repertoire holds some 120,000 clones, with more than 70% as singletons. Time point here: peripheral blood 6 weeks after treatment start. The sequencing here drew on PBMCs, taken around atezolizumab (anti-PD-L1) treatment. These receptors were taken from a man aged 50 to 60 with urothelial cancer.

In this sample, this clone turned up once. This rearrangement joins TRBV7-9 to TRBJ1-5, with 8 bases matching TRBD1. This CDR3 is built from 17 residues. Trimming cost V 5 bases and J 0 bases; bases outside gene matches: 9. The germline CDR1 and CDR2 sequences are SEHNR and FQNEAQ (reference sequence). CDR3 bases: TGTGCCAGCAGCCGAGGACAGGGTACATATAGCAATCAGCCCCAGCATTTT. Translated, it gives CASSRGQGTYSNQPQHF.

The chain joins TRBV7-9 to TRBJ2-7, with 7 bases fitting TRBD2. The CDR3 is 14 amino acids. Per the germline V gene, CDR1 is SEHNR and CDR2 is FQNEAQ (reference sequence). V was pared by 10 bases and J by 0 bases, with 9 bases of the junction left unmatched. CDR3 loop: CATLDSGASYEQYF. The DNA for the CDR3 is TGTGCCACCCTAGACAGCGGGGCCTCCTACGAGCAGTACTTC.

The J gene is TRBJ1-2, the V gene TRBV10-1; maybe TRBD1 (6 bases). CDR3 length equals 14 residues. The V gene lost 0 bases and the J gene lost 8 bases, with 13 bases spanning the gap. Germline V lookup: CDR1 WNHNN, CDR2 SYGVQD (reference sequence). DNA of the CDR3: TGCGCCAGCAGTGAGTCGCCGGGGGGGCGGGGCTACACCTTC. Residues: CASSESPGGRGYTF.

The chain joins TRBV9 to TRBJ2-7; 8 bases line up with TRBD2. V trimming: 4 bases; J trimming: 6 bases; junction bases outside the gene matches: 6. The CDR3 extends over 13 amino acids. The germline gives CDR1 SGDLS, CDR2 YYNGEE. The CDR3 DNA is TGTGCCAGCAGCCCGGGGAGCGGGGGCGAGCAGTACTTC. Amino acids: CASSPGSGGEQYF.

The chain has TRBV7-3 and TRBJ2-1, with D perhaps TRBD2 (6 bases). Per the germline V gene, CDR1 is SGHTA and CDR2 is FQGTGA. This CDR3 is 15 amino acids long. Trimming took 2 bases from V and 2 from J, leaving 10 bases between them. DNA for the CDR3: TGTGCCAGCAGCTTAGGAGGGTCCGCCTACAATGAGCAGTTCTTC. Amino acids: CASSLGGSAYNEQFF.

The rearrangement links TRBV7-6 to TRBJ2-7; a possible D gene is TRBD1 (5 bases). The V gene's germline CDR1 is SGHVS and CDR2 FNYEAQ. Deletions cut 5 bases from V and 5 bases from J, with 16 bases between. The length of the CDR3 is 14 residues. CDR3 in amino acids: CASSVPGYSHEQYF. The CDR3 bases are TGTGCCAGCAGCGTACCAGGGTACAGCCACGAGCAGTACTTC.

The genes are TRBV27 and TRBJ2-7, with TRBD1 as a possible D gene (5 bases). This CDR3 contains 15 residues. Germline V gene data show CDR1 as MNHEY and CDR2 as SMNVEV (reference sequence). Trimming took off 3 bases at V and 0 bases at J, with 12 bases between the two ends. This CDR3 is CASSFSDRSSYEQYF. The CDR3 nucleotides read TGTGCCAGCAGTTTCAGCGACAGAAGCTCCTACGAGCAGTACTTC.

The chain combines TRBV7-9 with TRBJ1-4; no reliable D call. Germline V gene data show CDR1 as SEHNR and CDR2 as FQNEAQ (reference sequence). This CDR3 region has 15 residues. The V end lost 1 base, the J end lost 2 bases, and 8 bases lay between the germline ends. The chain's CDR3 is CASSLDGVTNEKLFF. CDR3 bases: TGTGCCAGCAGCTTAGACGGGGTCACTAATGAAAAACTGTTTTTT. Combining the CDR3 with reference TRBV7-9 and TRBJ1-4 gives the whole variable domain DTGVSQNPRHKITKRGQNVTFRCDPISEHNRLYWYRQTLGQGPEFLTYFQNEAQLEKSRLLSDRFSAERPKGSFSTLEIQRTEQGDSAMYLCASSLDGVTNEKLFFGSGTQLSVL.

The chain employs TRBV10-3 and TRBJ2-1, with 10 bases aligning to TRBD2. Trimming took 2 bases from V and 2 from J; bases not matched to a gene: 6. The CDR3 runs to 17 residues. The germline V gene encodes CDR1 ENHRY and CDR2 SYGVKD. Written as DNA, the CDR3 is TGTGCCATCAGTGAGAGCGGGAGGGCCTCGGCCTACAATGAGCAGTTCTTC. It yields the protein CAISESGRASAYNEQFF.

This chain uses TRBV19 with TRBJ2-5; 8 bases align to TRBD1. Trimming removed 10 bases from V and 2 bases from J; junction bases left unmatched: 15. The CDR3 loop spans 16 amino acids. Germline V lookup: CDR1 LNHDA, CDR2 SQIVND (reference sequence). The CDR3 nucleotides are TGTGCCACCGCGGACAGGGCGTCGGCAAATCAAGAGACCCAGTACTTC. Residues: CATADRASANQETQYF.

A single count supports this clone. The rearrangement joins TRBV5-1 to TRBJ2-1; 11 bases agree with TRBD2. Per germline, CDR1 SGHRS and CDR2 YFSETQ. There are 15 residues in the CDR3. Unmatched junction bases numbered 8, after V lost 2 bases and J lost 10 bases. The chain's CDR3 is CASSFIAGGSGEQFF. The CDR3 region has the DNA TGCGCCAGCAGCTTCATAGCGGGAGGGTCAGGCGAGCAGTTCTTC.

The V gene is TRBV27, the J gene TRBJ1-5; D unclear. There are 13 residues in the CDR3. Germline assignment: CDR1 MNHEY and CDR2 SMNVEV (reference sequence). V was clipped by 7 bases and J by 6 bases, with 13 bases between them. CDR3 in DNA: TGTGCCAGCACCATAGGACGGGGTCAGCCCCAGCATTTT. This gives the protein CASTIGRGQPQHF.

The gene calls are TRBV6-6 and TRBJ1-2; 7 bases align to TRBD1. J gave up 5 bases and V 4 bases, and 7 bases lay outside the gene matches. CDR1 is MNHNY and CDR2 is SVGAGI in the germline V gene (reference sequence). The CDR3 extends over 14 amino acids. CDR3 bases: TGTGCCAGCAGTTTTCCGGGACAGTCTTATGGCTACACCTTC. Amino acids: CASSFPGQSYGYTF.

The gene calls are TRBV2 and TRBJ2-5; D is possibly TRBD1 (5 bases). This CDR3 has 13 residues. Germline lookup yields CDR1 SNHLY and CDR2 FYNNEI. Trimming left V 2 bases short and J 7 bases short, with 11 bases between. CDR3 region: CASSELQAATQYF. CDR3 sequence (DNA): TGTGCCAGCAGTGAACTACAGGCTGCGACCCAGTACTTC.

Note on this clone: This same CDR3 is encoded by further DNA sequences in the sample. The chain has TRBV6-1 and TRBJ1-2, with D possibly being TRBD1 (5 bases). Germline values: CDR1 MNHNS, CDR2 SASEGT. V lost 2 bases and J 4 bases, leaving 5 bases between the germline ends. The CDR3 has 12 residues. For the CDR3, the DNA is TGTGCCAGCAGTGAAACAGGCTATGGCTACACCTTC. It specifies CASSETGYGYTF.

This chain connects TRBV5-1 to TRBJ2-7; TRBD2 agrees at 8 bases. The CDR3 length is 14 residues. Germline values: CDR1 SGHRS, CDR2 YFSETQ. Trimming cost V 2 bases and J 3 bases; bases outside gene matches: 4. The DNA for the CDR3 is TGCGCCAGCAGCTTCTCTAGCGGGTACTACGAGCAGTACTTC. It is translated as CASSFSSGYYEQYF. Full variable domain (missing parts from reference TRBV5-1 and TRBJ2-7): KAGVTQTPRYLIKTRGQQVTLSCSPISGHRSVSWYQQTPGQGLQFLFEYFSETQRNKGNFPGRFSGRQFSNSRSEMNVSTLELGDSALYLCASSFSSGYYEQYFGPGTRLTVT.

The rearrangement joins TRBV6-1 to TRBJ2-3; 7 bases fit TRBD1. The CDR3 is made up of 16 amino acids. Germline assignment: CDR1 MNHNS and CDR2 SASEGT. V trimming: 0 bases; J trimming: 4 bases; junction bases outside the gene matches: 7. The CDR3 loop reads CASSEAQGVGADTQYF. DNA for the CDR3: TGTGCCAGCAGTGAAGCGCAGGGGGTAGGCGCAGATACGCAGTATTTT.

V usage is TRBV6-5 and J usage is TRBJ1-4; D possibly corresponds to TRBD1 (5 bases). Trimming removed 0 bases from V and 7 bases from J, with 9 bases in between. From germline, CDR1 is MNHEY and CDR2 SVGAGI. This CDR3 contains 14 residues. In DNA form, the CDR3 reads TGTGCCAGCAGTTACTCCGGGGGGATTGAAAAACTGTTTTTT. It specifies CASSYSGGIEKLFF.

This chain connects TRBV7-9 to TRBJ2-4, with a tentative D call TRBD2 (6 bases). The CDR3 is 14 residues long. Germline-derived CDR1 and CDR2 are SEHNR and FQNEAQ (reference sequence). Trimming took off 2 bases at V and 5 bases at J, with 10 bases between the two ends. The chain's CDR3 is CASSLRGSENIQYF. The CDR3, as DNA: TGTGCCAGCAGCTTACGGGGGTCCGAAAACATTCAGTACTTC.

CDR3: CASSPRGSGLQETQYF. In DNA form, the CDR3 reads TGTGCCAGCAGCCCCCGGGGTAGCGGGCTACAAGAGACCCAGTACTTC. V and J are TRBV5-4 and TRBJ2-5, with 7 bases fitting TRBD2. Germline V gives CDR1 SGHNT, CDR2 YYREEE (reference sequence). CDR3 length: 16 residues. V lost 4 bases, J lost 2 bases, and 11 bases stayed unmatched.

This clone was seen a single time. The chain joins TRBV14 to TRBJ2-5; D unresolved. The CDR3 loop spans 15 amino acids. Between the trimmed V and J ends, which lost 0 bases and 7 bases, there was a span of 15 bases. Germline V gene sequence: CDR1 SGHDN, CDR2 FVKESK. This CDR3 reads CASSQDGSRPGTQYF. The CDR3 nucleotides read TGTGCCAGCAGCCAAGATGGGTCCCGCCCGGGGACCCAGTACTTC.

The J gene is TRBJ2-1, the V gene TRBV29-1; D is unresolved. This CDR3 spans 12 amino acids. CDR1 is SQVTM and CDR2 is ANQGSEA in the germline V gene. Trimming stripped 7 bases from V and 4 bases from J, with 11 bases between. The CDR3 DNA reads TGCAGCGGTATTCTAGGTTACAATGAGCAGTTCTTC. Translated: CSGILGYNEQFF.

The J gene is TRBJ2-1, the V gene TRBV19; 7 bases fit TRBD1. There are 13 residues in the CDR3. Germline V CDR1 and CDR2: LNHDA, SQIVND (reference sequence). The ends lost 3 bases at V and 7 bases at J; junction bases unmatched: 3. This CDR3 reads CASSIRGLNEQFF. The CDR3 DNA reads as TGTGCCAGTAGTATTAGGGGGCTGAATGAGCAGTTCTTC.

The chain combines TRBV25-1 with TRBJ2-7, with 9 positions matching TRBD2. This CDR3 spans 15 amino acids. The germline V gene encodes CDR1 MGHDK and CDR2 SYGVNS. The V and J ends lost 1 base and 1 base, in that order; junction bases with no gene match: 2. CDR3 loop: CASSELTSGSYEQYF. The DNA of the CDR3 is TGTGCCAGCAGTGAATTAACTAGCGGGTCCTACGAGCAGTACTTC.

This clone was detected once. J is TRBJ2-7 and V is TRBV6-5; 8 bases align to TRBD1. CDR1 is MNHEY, CDR2 SVGAGI, per germline. This CDR3 region has 15 residues. The junction had 9 bases not matched to a gene; V was cut back by 6 bases and J by 2 bases. The CDR3 sequence: CASSSPGQVAYEQYF. The CDR3 DNA follows: TGTGCCAGCAGCTCACCGGGACAGGTCGCCTACGAGCAGTACTTC.

This chain connects TRBV11-2 to TRBJ2-7; D possibly corresponds to TRBD1 (5 bases). This CDR3 is built from 12 residues. Trimming removed 1 base at V and 6 bases at J, with 7 bases between. Looked up from germline, CDR1 is SGHAT and CDR2 is FQNNGV. The CDR3 protein is CASSLAGSEQYF. CDR3 nucleotide sequence: TGTGCCAGCAGCTTAGCAGGGTCCGAGCAGTACTTC.

V usage is TRBV6-5 and J usage is TRBJ2-7; D may be TRBD1 (5 bases). Germline-derived CDR1 and CDR2 are MNHEY and SVGAGI. This CDR3 contains 12 residues. Deletions cut 6 bases from V and 3 bases from J, with 9 bases between. This chain's CDR3 is CASRSDSYEQYF. The CDR3 DNA reads TGTGCCAGCAGAAGCGACAGCTACGAGCAGTACTTC.

The gene calls are TRBV6-6 and TRBJ2-3; 13 nucleotides match TRBD2. After removal of 8 bases from V and 6 bases from J, the junction contained 8 bases not matched to a gene. CDR3 length: 15 amino acids. Looked up from germline, CDR1 is MNHNY and CDR2 is SVGAGI (reference sequence). The CDR3 DNA reads TGTGCCAGCGAAGGGGGACTAGCGGGAACCGATACGCAGTATTTT. As protein: CASEGGLAGTDTQYF.

This clone was observed a handful of times. The chain employs TRBV28 and TRBJ2-2; D unclear. Deletions cut 3 bases from V and 0 bases from J, with 8 bases between. Per the germline V gene, CDR1 is MDHEN and CDR2 is SYDVKM. The CDR3 spans 15 residues. This CDR3 reads CASSFSTPNTGELFF. The CDR3 nucleotides read TGTGCCAGCAGTTTTAGTACGCCGAACACCGGGGAGCTGTTTTTT.